This TCR beta chain was sequenced during a study of T cell responses to AZD1222 COVID-19 vaccine. V lost 7 bases and J lost 3; bases outside the gene matches: 5. CDR3 size: 13 residues. Germline assignment: CDR1 MNHEY and CDR2 SVGAGI. TCRdb's copy holds only in-frame clones and misses some; the assay was immunoSEQ multiplex PCR. The data hold roughly 140,000 clones, with more than 70% observed a single time. This rearrangement joins TRBV6-5 to TRBJ2-7; 8 bases match TRBD2. The sequence was collected from an adult in good health. The sequences come from peripheral blood, collected on day 0 of AZD1222 vaccination. The CDR3 spells CASTPGGGYEQYF. CDR3 coding DNA: TGTGCCAGCACCCCGGGAGGGGGCTACGAGCAGTACTTC.